Below are 13 T cell receptor beta chains sequenced from a single sample in a study of shared clonotypes between healthy human individuals. Using immunoSEQ multiplex PCR, the repertoire was profiled, and TCRdb retains in-frame clones only, with some absent. The profile shows 2 million to 3 million clones, approximately 93% of them singletons. Sample: naive CD4+ T cells from PBMCs. Subset reported: CD45RA+ positively selected. Receptors were obtained from a man aged 18-30 years in good health. Some clones in this sample may be carry-over from other donors' samples.

V and J are TRBV6-1 and TRBJ1-1; 7 bases align to TRBD1. Trimming at V came to 6 bases and at J to 7 bases, leaving 14 bases not matched to a gene. CDR3 length equals 15 residues. The germline CDR1 and CDR2 sequences are MNHNS and SASEGT. In DNA, the CDR3 is TGTGCCAGCAGCCTCGACAGGGCCTGGAGGGATGAAGCTTTCTTT. The encoded protein is CASSLDRAWRDEAFF.

The chain carries TRBV7-3 and TRBJ2-6; 10 nucleotides align to TRBD2. J lost 4 bases, V lost 1 base, and 13 bases had no gene match. Germline loops: CDR1 SGHTA, CDR2 FQGTGA. The CDR3 covers 20 residues. The DNA of the CDR3 is TGTGCCAGCAGCTTAAGGGGGTACGGGACTAGCGTTTCCGGGGCCAACGTCCTGACTTTC. This encodes CASSLRGYGTSVSGANVLTF.

This clone was counted once. Distinct nucleotide sequences in the sample also encode this CDR3. The genes are TRBV5-1 and TRBJ2-3, with 10 bases identical to TRBD1. From germline, CDR1 is SGHRS and CDR2 YFSETQ. CDR3 length: 15 amino acids. The junction had 6 bases not matched to a gene; V was cut back by 4 bases and J by 4 bases. This CDR3 is CASSLVGTGADTQYF. The CDR3 nucleotides are TGCGCCAGCAGCCTGGTTGGGACAGGGGCAGATACGCAGTATTTT.

The chain is built from TRBV7-9 and TRBJ1-5; the D is unclear. Trimming stripped 4 bases from V and 4 bases from J, with 17 bases between. The CDR3 runs 16 residues. CDR1 is SEHNR and CDR2 is FQNEAQ in the germline V gene (reference sequence). This chain's CDR3 is CASSSRLGRFNQPQHF. The CDR3, as DNA: TGTGCCAGCAGCTCCCGACTAGGGAGGTTTAATCAGCCCCAGCATTTT.

V usage is TRBV5-4 and J usage is TRBJ2-3, with 8 bases identical to TRBD2. Germline lookup yields CDR1 SGHNT and CDR2 YYREEE (reference sequence). This CDR3 is built from 15 residues. V gave up 2 bases and J gave up 4 bases; unmatched junction bases: 6. CDR3 residues: CASSFAGGRPDTQYF. The CDR3 coding sequence is TGTGCCAGCAGCTTTGCGGGAGGCCGCCCAGATACGCAGTATTTT.

This chain joins TRBV7-2 and TRBJ1-3, with 8 bases that match TRBD1. V was clipped by 4 bases and J by 0 bases; unmatched bases: 8. Germline V lookup: CDR1 SGHTA, CDR2 FQGNSA. This CDR3 is 17 amino acids long. The CDR3 spells CASSSGTGIFSGNTIYF. The CDR3 bases are TGTGCCAGCAGCTCAGGGACAGGTATTTTCTCTGGAAACACCATATATTTT.

This chain connects TRBV27 to TRBJ2-2; 8 positions agree with TRBD2. The germline gives CDR1 MNHEY, CDR2 SMNVEV (reference sequence). The CDR3 is made up of 20 amino acids. Unmatched junction bases numbered 20, after V lost 5 bases and J lost 3 bases. This CDR3 reads CASSPNIARLAGRHTGELFF. The CDR3 DNA reads as TGTGCCAGCAGTCCCAATATTGCCCGATTAGCGGGACGGCACACCGGGGAGCTGTTTTTT.

V is TRBV5-8 and J is TRBJ2-7; the match to TRBD1 covers 8 bases. The CDR3 covers 15 residues. With 0 bases clipped from V and 2 bases from J, the junction kept 4 bases outside the gene matches. Germline V gives CDR1 SGHTS, CDR2 YDEGEE. The CDR3 reads CASSLGTGRTYEQYF. The DNA of the CDR3 is TGTGCCAGCAGCTTGGGGACAGGGAGGACCTACGAGCAGTACTTC.

As regards this clone: The identical CDR3 is also encoded by other nucleotide sequences in the sample. The chain is built from TRBV30 and TRBJ1-5; a possible D gene is TRBD1 (5 bases). The CDR3 spans 13 residues. The germline V gene has CDR1 GTSNPN and CDR2 SVGIG (reference sequence). The V and J ends lost 5 bases and 0 bases respectively, with 8 bases between them. This chain's CDR3 is CAWADSSNQPQHF. Written as DNA, the CDR3 is TGTGCCTGGGCAGACAGTAGCAATCAGCCCCAGCATTTT.

This chain links TRBV9 with TRBJ2-1, with 7 bases identical to TRBD1. Germline CDR1 is SGDLS and CDR2 is YYNGEE. V shed 4 bases, J shed 4 bases, and the junction held 11 bases outside the gene matches. The CDR3 has 16 residues. CDR3 loop: CASSSRAGTAYNEQFF. The DNA of the CDR3 is TGTGCCAGCAGCTCACGTGCCGGGACAGCTTACAATGAGCAGTTCTTC.

This chain connects TRBV7-9 to TRBJ2-7; D is possibly TRBD1 (5 bases). Trimming pared 3 bases from V and 1 base from J, leaving 7 bases between. Germline CDR1 and CDR2: SEHNR and FQNEAQ (reference sequence). The length of the CDR3 is 13 residues. Written as DNA, the CDR3 is TGTGCCAGCAGCTTTAGACAGTCCTACGAGCAGTACTTC. This sequence encodes CASSFRQSYEQYF. Full variable domain (remainder filled in from reference TRBV7-9 and TRBJ2-7): DTGVSQNPRHKITKRGQNVTFRCDPISEHNRLYWYRQTLGQGPEFLTYFQNEAQLEKSRLLSDRFSAERPKGSFSTLEIQRTEQGDSAMYLCASSFRQSYEQYFGPGTRLTVT.

J is TRBJ2-7 and V is TRBV14, with a tentative D call TRBD2 (6 bases). There are 22 residues in the CDR3. The germline gives CDR1 SGHDN, CDR2 FVKESK. Trimming removed 0 bases at V and 3 bases at J, with 33 bases between. CDR3 sequence (DNA): TGTGCCAGCAGCCAAGATCGGGGCACTAGCTATTCATGGGGAGCCGGGGGCTACGAGCAGTACTTC. Its protein is CASSQDRGTSYSWGAGGYEQYF.

V gene TRBV10-1 combines with J gene TRBJ2-5; D unresolved. There are 14 residues in the CDR3. Germline assignment: CDR1 WNHNN and CDR2 SYGVQD (reference sequence). Deletions cut 6 bases from V and 4 bases from J, with 15 bases between. CDR3 bases: TGCGCCAGCAGGGAGCCGGCCCGGTCAGAGACCCAGTACTTC. It codes for CASREPARSETQYF.